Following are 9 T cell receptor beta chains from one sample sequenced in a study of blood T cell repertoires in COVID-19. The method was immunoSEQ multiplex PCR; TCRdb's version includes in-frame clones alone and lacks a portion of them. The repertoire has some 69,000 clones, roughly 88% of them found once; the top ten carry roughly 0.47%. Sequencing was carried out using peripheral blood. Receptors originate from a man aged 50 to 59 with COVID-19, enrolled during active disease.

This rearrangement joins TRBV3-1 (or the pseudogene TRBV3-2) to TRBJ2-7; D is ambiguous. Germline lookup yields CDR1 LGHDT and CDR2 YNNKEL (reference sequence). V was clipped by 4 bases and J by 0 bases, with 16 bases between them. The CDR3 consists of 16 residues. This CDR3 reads CASSPVLAYDSYEQYF. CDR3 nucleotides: TGTGCCAGCAGCCCTGTCCTGGCTTACGACTCCTACGAGCAGTACTTC.

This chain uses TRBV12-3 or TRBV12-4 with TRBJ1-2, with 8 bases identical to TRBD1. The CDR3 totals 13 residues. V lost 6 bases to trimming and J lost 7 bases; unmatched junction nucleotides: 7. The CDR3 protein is CASSRTGFGGYTF. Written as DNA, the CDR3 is TGTGCCAGCAGCCGGACAGGGTTCGGTGGCTACACCTTC.

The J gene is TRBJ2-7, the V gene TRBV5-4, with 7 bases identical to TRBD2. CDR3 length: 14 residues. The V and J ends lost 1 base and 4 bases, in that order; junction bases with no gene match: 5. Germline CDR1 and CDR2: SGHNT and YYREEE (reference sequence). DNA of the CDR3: TGTGCCAGCAGCTTGCAAAGCGGGGAATACGAGCAGTACTTC. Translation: CASSLQSGEYEQYF.

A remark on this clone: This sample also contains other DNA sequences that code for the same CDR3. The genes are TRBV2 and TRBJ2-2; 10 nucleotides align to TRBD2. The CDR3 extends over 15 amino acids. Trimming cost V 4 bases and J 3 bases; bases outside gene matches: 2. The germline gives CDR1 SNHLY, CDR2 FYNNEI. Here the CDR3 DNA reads TGTGCCAGCAGTGTCCTAGCGGGAGACACCGGGGAGCTGTTTTTT. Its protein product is CASSVLAGDTGELFF.

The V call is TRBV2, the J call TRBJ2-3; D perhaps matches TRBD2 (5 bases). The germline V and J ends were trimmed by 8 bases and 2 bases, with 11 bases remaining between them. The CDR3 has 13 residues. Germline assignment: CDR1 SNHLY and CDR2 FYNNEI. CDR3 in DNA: TGTGCCAGCCGGGGAGTCTTCACAGATACGCAGTATTTT. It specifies CASRGVFTDTQYF.

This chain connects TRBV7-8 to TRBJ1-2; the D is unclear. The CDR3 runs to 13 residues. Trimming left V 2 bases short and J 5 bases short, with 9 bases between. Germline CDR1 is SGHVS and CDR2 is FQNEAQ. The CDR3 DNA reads TGTGCCAGCAGCTTAAACGGGTGGTATGGCTACACCTTC. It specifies CASSLNGWYGYTF.

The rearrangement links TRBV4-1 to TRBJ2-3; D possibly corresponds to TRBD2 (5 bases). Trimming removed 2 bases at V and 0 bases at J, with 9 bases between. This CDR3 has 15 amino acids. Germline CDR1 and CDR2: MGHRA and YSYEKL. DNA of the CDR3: TGCGCCAGCAGCCAATTGCCGGGGAGCACAGATACGCAGTATTTT. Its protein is CASSQLPGSTDTQYF.

CDR3 sequence reads: CASSFRADTQYF. CDR3 coding DNA: TGTGCCAGCAGCTTCAGGGCAGATACGCAGTATTTT. The chain joins TRBV7-9 to TRBJ2-3; possibly TRBD1 for D (5 bases). Germline V lookup: CDR1 SEHNR, CDR2 FQNEAQ (reference sequence). Trimming took off 3 bases at V and 4 bases at J, with 5 bases between the two ends. The CDR3 is made up of 12 amino acids.

CDR3 residues: CASSQDRGDTQYF. As DNA, the CDR3 is TGTGCCAGCAGCCAAGATAGGGGAGATACGCAGTATTTT. The V gene is TRBV3-1 (or the pseudogene TRBV3-2), the J gene TRBJ2-3, with TRBD1 as a possible D gene (5 bases). Germline V gene data show CDR1 as LGHDT and CDR2 as YNNKEL (reference sequence). There are 13 residues in the CDR3. The V gene lost 0 bases and the J gene lost 5 bases, with 6 bases spanning the gap.